This TCR beta chain originates from a study of shared clonotypes between healthy human individuals. The overall study: Every donor yielded three CD4 naive, three CD4 memory, two CD8 naive and one CD8 memory plate.

Measured with immunoSEQ multiplex PCR; TCRdb has only the in-frame clones, and not every one. The sample yields about 1.5 million clones, under 99% seen once. The split of CD4+ cells yielded CD45RA+ naive and CD45RA-negative memory subsets. There are 17 residues in the CDR3. V was pared by 3 bases and J by 3 bases, with 9 bases of the junction left unmatched. Germline V gene sequence: CDR1 KGHSH, CDR2 LQKENI. The sequenced sample was naive CD4+ T cells sorted from blood. The subset is: CD45RA+ positively selected. The TCR sequence derives from a man younger than 45 in good health. The rearrangement joins TRBV18 to TRBJ2-2, with 8 positions matching TRBD2. CDR3 nucleotides: TGTGCCAGCTCACCGAGGTTCAGCGGGAGAGACACCGGGGAGCTGTTTTTT. This gives the protein CASSPRFSGRDTGELFF. The complete variable domain, with remaining parts taken from reference TRBV18 and TRBJ2-2, reads NAGVMQNPRHLVRRRGQEARLRCSPMKGHSHVYWYRQLPEEGLKFMVYLQKENIIDESGMPKERFSAEFPKEGPSILRIQQVVRGDSAAYFCASSPRFSGRDTGELFFGEGSRLTVL.